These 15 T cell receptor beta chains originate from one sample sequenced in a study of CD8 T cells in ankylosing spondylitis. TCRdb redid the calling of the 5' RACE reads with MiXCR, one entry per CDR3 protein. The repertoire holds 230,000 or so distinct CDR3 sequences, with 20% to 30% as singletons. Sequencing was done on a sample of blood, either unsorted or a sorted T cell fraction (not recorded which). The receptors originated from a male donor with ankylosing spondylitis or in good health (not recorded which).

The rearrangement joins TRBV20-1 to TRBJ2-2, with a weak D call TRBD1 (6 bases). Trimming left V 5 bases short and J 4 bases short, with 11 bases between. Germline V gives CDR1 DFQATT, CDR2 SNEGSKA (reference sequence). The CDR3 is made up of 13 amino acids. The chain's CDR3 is CSAGPQGTGELFF. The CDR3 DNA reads TGCAGTGCTGGACCACAGGGCACCGGGGAGCTGTTTTTT.

The CDR3, as DNA: TGTGCCAGCAGTGAAACAACGAACTACAATGAGCAGTTCTTC. As protein: CASSETTNYNEQFF. This sequence joins TRBV6-1 and TRBJ2-1; D is uncertain. Germline V gives CDR1 MNHNS, CDR2 SASEGT. The CDR3 is made up of 14 amino acids. The V end lost 2 bases, the J end lost 3 bases, and 8 bases lay between the germline ends.

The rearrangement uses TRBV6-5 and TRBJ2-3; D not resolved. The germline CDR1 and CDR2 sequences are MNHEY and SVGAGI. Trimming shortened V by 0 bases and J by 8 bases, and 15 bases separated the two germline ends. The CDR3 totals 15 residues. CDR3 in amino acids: CASSYSNAGMATQYF. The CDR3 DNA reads TGTGCCAGCAGTTACTCGAACGCCGGCATGGCTACGCAGTATTTT.

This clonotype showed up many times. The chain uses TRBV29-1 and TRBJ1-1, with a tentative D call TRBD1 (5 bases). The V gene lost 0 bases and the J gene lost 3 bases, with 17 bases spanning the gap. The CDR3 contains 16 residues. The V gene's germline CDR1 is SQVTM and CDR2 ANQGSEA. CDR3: CSVEDRTGGWDTEAFF. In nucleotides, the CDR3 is TGCAGCGTTGAAGATCGGACGGGGGGTTGGGACACTGAAGCTTTCTTT.

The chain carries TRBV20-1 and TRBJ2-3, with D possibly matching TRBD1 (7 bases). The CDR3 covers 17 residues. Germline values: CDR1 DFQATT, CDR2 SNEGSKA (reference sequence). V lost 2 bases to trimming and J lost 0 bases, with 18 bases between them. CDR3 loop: CSARRRGRNPSTDTQYF. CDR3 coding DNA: TGCAGTGCTAGAAGGAGGGGGCGGAATCCTAGCACAGATACGCAGTATTTT.

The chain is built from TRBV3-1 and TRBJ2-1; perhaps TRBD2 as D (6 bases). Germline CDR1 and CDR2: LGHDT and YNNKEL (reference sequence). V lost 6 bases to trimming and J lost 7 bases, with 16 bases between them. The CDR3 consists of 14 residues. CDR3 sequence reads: CASSPGSGGNEQFF. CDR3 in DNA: TGTGCCAGCAGTCCAGGGTCTGGAGGGAATGAGCAGTTCTTC.

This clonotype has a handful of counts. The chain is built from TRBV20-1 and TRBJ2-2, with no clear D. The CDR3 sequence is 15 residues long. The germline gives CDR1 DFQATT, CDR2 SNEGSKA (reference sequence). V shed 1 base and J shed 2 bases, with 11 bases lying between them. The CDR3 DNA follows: TGCAGTGCTAGAGGTCAGGCCCCCAACACCGGGGAGCTGTTTTTT. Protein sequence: CSARGQAPNTGELFF.

The CDR3 nucleotides are TGTGCCAGCAGTGTCAAGGACAGCACAGATACGCAGTATTTT. It translates to CASSVKDSTDTQYF. V usage is TRBV6-1 and J usage is TRBJ2-3; no definite D call. Trimming stripped 4 bases from V and 0 bases from J, with 8 bases between. Germline lookup yields CDR1 MNHNS and CDR2 SASEGT. This CDR3 has 14 amino acids.

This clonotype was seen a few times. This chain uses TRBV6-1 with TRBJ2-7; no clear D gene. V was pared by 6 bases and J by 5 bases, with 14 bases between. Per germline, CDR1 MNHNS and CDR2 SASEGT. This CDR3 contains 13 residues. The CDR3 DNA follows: TGTGCCAGCAGAAAACCTGTGTCGGACGAGCAGTACTTC. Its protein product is CASRKPVSDEQYF.

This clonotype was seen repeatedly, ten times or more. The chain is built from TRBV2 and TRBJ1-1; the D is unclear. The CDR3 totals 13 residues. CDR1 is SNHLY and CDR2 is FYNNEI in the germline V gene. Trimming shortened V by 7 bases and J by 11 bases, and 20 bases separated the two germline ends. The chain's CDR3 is CASNPAGFGVAFF. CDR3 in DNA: TGTGCCAGCAATCCAGCCGGGTTTGGGGTCGCTTTCTTT.

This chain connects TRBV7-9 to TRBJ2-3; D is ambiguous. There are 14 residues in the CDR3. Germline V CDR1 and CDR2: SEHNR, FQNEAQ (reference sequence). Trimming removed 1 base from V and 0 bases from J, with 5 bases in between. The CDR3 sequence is CASSLERSTDTQYF. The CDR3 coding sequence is TGTGCCAGCAGCTTAGAAAGGAGCACAGATACGCAGTATTTT.

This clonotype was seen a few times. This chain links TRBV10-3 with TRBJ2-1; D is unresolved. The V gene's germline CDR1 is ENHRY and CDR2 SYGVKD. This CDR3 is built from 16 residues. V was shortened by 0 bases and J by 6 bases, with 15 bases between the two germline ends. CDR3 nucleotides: TGTGCCATCAGTGAGTCGAATATTCGAACGCGCAATGAGCAGTTCTTC. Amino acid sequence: CAISESNIRTRNEQFF.

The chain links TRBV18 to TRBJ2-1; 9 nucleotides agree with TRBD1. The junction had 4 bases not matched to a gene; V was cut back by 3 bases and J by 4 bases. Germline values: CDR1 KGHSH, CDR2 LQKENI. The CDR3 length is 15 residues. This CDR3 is CASSPLGTGYNEQFF. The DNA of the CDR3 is TGTGCCAGCTCACCCCTCGGGACAGGGTACAATGAGCAGTTCTTC.

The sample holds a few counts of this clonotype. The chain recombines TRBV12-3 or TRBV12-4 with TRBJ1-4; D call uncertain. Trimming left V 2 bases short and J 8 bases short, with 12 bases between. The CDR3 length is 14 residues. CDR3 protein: CASSLRPEEEKLFF. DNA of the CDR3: TGTGCCAGCAGTTTACGTCCGGAAGAGGAAAAACTGTTTTTT.

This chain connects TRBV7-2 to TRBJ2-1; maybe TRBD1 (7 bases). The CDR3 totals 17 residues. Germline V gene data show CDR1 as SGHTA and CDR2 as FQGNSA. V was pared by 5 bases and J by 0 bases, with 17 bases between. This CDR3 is CASSLRGRGSSYNEQFF. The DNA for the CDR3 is TGTGCCAGCAGCCTGAGGGGGCGGGGAAGCTCCTACAATGAGCAGTTCTTC.